The 6 T cell receptor beta chains presented below share a single source sample, sequenced in a study of cytomegalovirus exposure and HLA in healthy donors. PCR primers comprised 60 Vbeta and 13 Jbeta primers. This table comes from immunoSEQ multiplex PCR, and its TCRdb copy is limited to in-frame clones, with some not included. The data hold 95,000 to 150,000 clones, with less than 75% observed a single time. The sample was PBMCs. Receptor source: a woman between 40 and 55 years old in good health and CMV-seronegative.

The chain uses TRBV28 and TRBJ1-1; D remains unclear. The CDR3 loop spans 10 amino acids. V shed 8 bases and J shed 12 bases, with 13 bases lying between them. Germline V gene lookup returns CDR1 MDHEN and CDR2 SYDVKM. CDR3 in DNA: TGTGCCAGCCCCCTCCCGGGATCTTTCTTT. It yields the protein CASPLPGSFF. The entire variable domain, with the rest obtained from reference TRBV28 and TRBJ1-1, is as follows: DVKVTQSSRYLVKRTGEKVFLECVQDMDHENMFWYRQDPGLGLRLIYFSYDVKMKEKGDIPEGYSVSREKKERFSLILESASTNQTSMYLCASPLPGSFFGQGTRLTVV.

The CDR3 reads CASSATENTEAFF. The CDR3 DNA reads as TGCGCCAGCAGCGCTACAGAGAACACTGAAGCTTTCTTT. The chain carries TRBV4-3 and TRBJ1-1; D not resolved. Trimming removed 5 bases from V and 1 base from J, with 8 bases in between. Germline CDR1 reads LGHNA; CDR2 reads YSLEER. CDR3 size: 13 residues.

This clone was detected only a few times. The chain has TRBV29-1 and TRBJ1-1, with D unclear. This CDR3 is built from 14 residues. The V end lost 1 base, the J end lost 5 bases, and 14 bases lay between the germline ends. The germline CDR1 and CDR2 sequences are SQVTM and ANQGSEA. The CDR3 DNA reads as TGCAGCGTTGAAGTAGGAGGGCACGGGACTGAAGCTTTCTTT. Protein product: CSVEVGGHGTEAFF.

This clone appeared once. J is TRBJ2-5 and V is TRBV11-2; 8 bases map to TRBD1. J was trimmed by 5 bases and V by 9 bases; bases with no gene match: 11. The CDR3 consists of 14 residues. Germline-derived CDR1 and CDR2 are SGHAT and FQNNGV. The chain's CDR3 is CASLGRGRLETQYF. The CDR3 nucleotides are TGTGCCAGTTTAGGCAGGGGGCGTTTGGAGACCCAGTACTTC.

The rearrangement joins TRBV5-5 to TRBJ2-7, with 10 positions matching TRBD2. The length of the CDR3 is 18 residues. Germline V lookup: CDR1 SGHKS, CDR2 YYEKEE (reference sequence). With V trimmed by 0 bases and J by 5 bases, 14 bases remained unmatched. In DNA form, the CDR3 reads TGTGCCAGCAGCTTGGTGTTGTCCAGCTCTAGCGGGAGCCACGAGCAGTACTTC. It specifies CASSLVLSSSSGSHEQYF.

The chain uses TRBV7-9 and TRBJ2-7; possibly TRBD1 for D (5 bases). This CDR3 has 13 amino acids. V lost 3 bases, J lost 3 bases, and 9 bases lay in between. Per germline, CDR1 SEHNR and CDR2 FQNEAQ (reference sequence). The CDR3 loop is CASSFSTGYEQYF. CDR3 DNA sequence: TGTGCCAGCAGCTTCTCTACAGGCTACGAGCAGTACTTC.